This TCR beta chain was identified during a study of blood T cells in healthy people across ages. The use of a sample-barcoded 5' primer and a J-beta primer mix characterized a second PCR of roughly 7 to 11 cycles. Each TCR beta cDNA got a 12-nucleotide random molecular identifier. TCRdb reanalysed the 5' RACE reads using MiXCR and keeps one entry per CDR3 protein. In the table there are 800,000 or so distinct CDR3 sequences, around a quarter of which are singletons. The table lists this clonotype with a few counts. The germline V and J ends were trimmed by 5 bases and 6 bases, with 17 bases remaining between them. CDR3 length: 16 amino acids. Per the germline V gene, CDR1 is SGHVS and CDR2 is FNYEAQ. The same sample was also studied in work on T cells of mothers and their children. That work contributes: A few mothers and their six children, all healthy Caucasians, donated.

The origin of this receptor is a boy aged 5-17 years in good health. The V and J genes are TRBV7-6 and TRBJ1-6; D perhaps matches TRBD1 (5 bases). Material: blood. The chain's CDR3 is CASSEEVPQGNSPLHF. CDR3 in DNA: TGTGCCAGCAGCGAGGAGGTCCCCCAGGGTAATTCACCCCTCCACTTT.